The 25 T cell receptor beta chains presented below share a single source sample, sequenced in a study of cytomegalovirus exposure and HLA in healthy donors. 13 Jbeta primers and 60 Vbeta primers were used for the PCR. Using immunoSEQ multiplex PCR, the repertoire was profiled, and TCRdb retains in-frame clones only, with some absent. Its listing shows approximately 58,000 clones. Sequencing was done on a sample of PBMCs. The receptors stem from a woman between 18 and 29 years old in good health and CMV-seronegative.

The chain uses TRBV25-1 and TRBJ2-1; D is perhaps TRBD1 (5 bases). The germline gives CDR1 MGHDK, CDR2 SYGVNS. Trimming stripped 7 bases from V and 6 bases from J, with 7 bases between. The CDR3 runs to 11 residues. In nucleotides, the CDR3 is TGTGCCAGCAAGACAGCCAATGAGCAGTTCTTC. Its protein is CASKTANEQFF.

The V and J genes are TRBV7-6 and TRBJ2-7; the D gene is possibly TRBD2 (5 bases). V shed 5 bases and J shed 0 bases, with 14 bases lying between them. The CDR3 runs to 15 residues. Germline CDR1 reads SGHVS; CDR2 reads FNYEAQ. CDR3 sequence: CASSRSGPSSYEQYF. The CDR3 nucleotides are TGTGCCAGCAGCCGGAGCGGCCCGAGCTCCTACGAGCAGTACTTC.

The chain joins TRBV5-1 to TRBJ2-7; possible D gene TRBD1, 6 bases. Trimming took off 0 bases at V and 6 bases at J, with 13 bases between the two ends. The CDR3 contains 14 residues. Per the germline V gene, CDR1 is SGHRS and CDR2 is YFSETQ. Here the CDR3 DNA reads TGCGCCAGCAGCTTGGAGGGGACACCGAGCGAGCAGTACTTC. Translated, it gives CASSLEGTPSEQYF.

This chain uses TRBV15 with TRBJ1-5, with D perhaps TRBD1 (5 bases). Germline CDR1 is LNHNV and CDR2 is YYDKDF (reference sequence). Between the trimmed V and J ends, which lost 3 bases and 7 bases, there was a span of 7 bases. This CDR3 is 12 amino acids long. The CDR3 here is CATSSRGQPQHF. The CDR3, as DNA: TGTGCCACCAGCAGTCGGGGGCAGCCCCAGCATTTT.

The chain carries TRBV4-1 and TRBJ1-6, with D hard to call. This CDR3 has 16 residues. Germline values: CDR1 MGHRA, CDR2 YSYEKL. Trimming removed 3 bases at V and 19 bases at J, with 28 bases between. The CDR3, as DNA: TGCGCCAGCAGCCATTTGGGCCAGTCCTATAATTCACACCTACACTTT. Residues: CASSHLGQSYNSHLHF.

V and J are TRBV6-5 and TRBJ2-1; 10 nucleotides line up with TRBD1. CDR1 is MNHEY, CDR2 SVGAGI, per germline. CDR3 length: 14 residues. Trimming took 6 bases from V and 4 from J; bases not matched to a gene: 3. CDR3 protein: CASRDRGAYNEQFF. The CDR3 DNA follows: TGTGCCAGCAGGGACAGGGGGGCTTACAATGAGCAGTTCTTC.

The chain has TRBV5-4 and TRBJ2-7; a possible D gene is TRBD2 (6 bases). V lost 5 bases to trimming and J lost 5 bases, with 17 bases between them. Germline V CDR1 and CDR2: SGHNT, YYREEE (reference sequence). The CDR3 extends over 14 amino acids. The CDR3 sequence is CASSKGGEGDEQYF. DNA of the CDR3: TGTGCCAGCAGTAAAGGAGGGGAAGGGGACGAGCAGTACTTC.

The V call is TRBV18, the J call TRBJ1-1; 8 bases are a match to TRBD1. Germline CDR1 is KGHSH and CDR2 is LQKENI. The CDR3 sequence is 13 residues long. Trimming cost V 5 bases and J 8 bases; bases outside gene matches: 7. CDR3 amino acids: CASSVGQDQEAFF. The CDR3 coding sequence is TGTGCCAGCTCAGTGGGACAGGACCAGGAAGCTTTCTTT.

The chain couples TRBV9 to TRBJ1-1; 8 bases are shared with TRBD1. This CDR3 is built from 15 residues. Germline trimming cut 0 bases from V and 6 bases from J; bases unmatched to any gene: 7. CDR1 is SGDLS and CDR2 is YYNGEE in the germline V gene. The CDR3: CASSVADRVLAEAFF. CDR3 nucleotides: TGTGCCAGCAGCGTAGCGGACAGGGTCCTCGCTGAAGCTTTCTTT.

This chain links TRBV7-2 with TRBJ1-1, with D unclear. From germline, CDR1 is SGHTA and CDR2 FQGNSA. The CDR3 totals 13 residues. Trimming left V 5 bases short and J 3 bases short, with 10 bases between. The CDR3 DNA follows: TGTGCCAGCAGCCCTCAATCGGACACTGAAGCTTTCTTT. This gives the protein CASSPQSDTEAFF.

This chain joins TRBV4-1 and TRBJ2-5; no definite D call. V lost 4 bases, J lost 2 bases, and 8 bases lay in between. The CDR3 contains 13 residues. Germline V gene lookup returns CDR1 MGHRA and CDR2 YSYEKL. DNA of the CDR3: TGCGCCAGCAGCCCCCCGCAGCAAGAGACCCAGTACTTC. The encoded protein is CASSPPQQETQYF.

The chain employs TRBV7-9 and TRBJ2-5, with 8 bases aligning to TRBD1. Germline CDR1 is SEHNR and CDR2 is FQNEAQ (reference sequence). The trim removed 5 bases at V and 3 bases at J, leaving 5 bases unmatched. CDR3 length: 14 residues. CDR3 in amino acids: CASSPWTGKETQYF. The CDR3 region has the DNA TGTGCCAGCAGCCCGTGGACAGGGAAAGAGACCCAGTACTTC.

V and J are TRBV6-1 and TRBJ2-7; tentatively, D is TRBD2 (5 bases). Germline CDR1 reads MNHNS; CDR2 reads SASEGT. The germline V and J ends were trimmed by 6 bases and 5 bases, with 20 bases remaining between them. The CDR3 contains 15 residues. In DNA form, the CDR3 reads TGTGCCAGCAGCCCACTAGTTTTTCCGCCCAACGAGCAGTACTTC. It translates to CASSPLVFPPNEQYF.

The V and J genes are TRBV4-1 and TRBJ1-2; D is perhaps TRBD1 (5 bases). Trimming stripped 4 bases from V and 4 bases from J, with 16 bases between. CDR3 length: 15 residues. Looked up from germline, CDR1 is MGHRA and CDR2 is YSYEKL. The CDR3 loop reads CASSPEKLGGYGYTF. CDR3 sequence (DNA): TGCGCCAGCAGCCCCGAAAAGCTCGGGGGCTATGGCTACACCTTC.

This chain links TRBV30 with TRBJ1-2; D might be TRBD1 (6 bases). The V and J ends lost 7 bases and 4 bases respectively, with 16 bases between them. Germline CDR1 is GTSNPN and CDR2 is SVGIG (reference sequence). The CDR3 is 13 residues long. The DNA for the CDR3 is TGTGCCTCCAAGTCGACAGGTCCCTATGGCTACACCTTC. Its translation: CASKSTGPYGYTF.

This chain joins TRBV10-3 and TRBJ1-2; D remains unclear. The CDR3 covers 14 residues. V lost 1 base and J 4 bases, leaving 10 bases between the germline ends. Germline CDR1 ENHRY, CDR2 SYGVKD. Here the CDR3 DNA reads TGTGCCATCAGTGAGTTGACAAGTACCTATGGCTACACCTTC. The encoded protein is CAISELTSTYGYTF.

The chain carries TRBV4-1 and TRBJ2-1; D perhaps matches TRBD2 (5 bases). The CDR3 contains 16 residues. CDR1 is MGHRA, CDR2 YSYEKL, per germline. V gave up 0 bases and J gave up 7 bases, with 16 bases separating them. The CDR3 DNA follows: TGCGCCAGCAGCCAAGATCAAACGCTAGCCCGAAATGAGCAGTTCTTC. This gives the protein CASSQDQTLARNEQFF.

This sequence joins TRBV6-1 and TRBJ2-2; possibly TRBD1 for D (5 bases). The CDR3 has 14 amino acids. Germline V lookup: CDR1 MNHNS, CDR2 SASEGT. Between the trimmed V and J ends, which lost 10 bases and 6 bases, there was a span of 18 bases. The CDR3 DNA follows: TGTGCCACGTGGCCCTACGAAGGGGCCGGGGAGCTGTTTTTT. It specifies CATWPYEGAGELFF.

This chain's CDR3 is CASSLGGTAVQETQYF. Written as DNA, the CDR3 is TGTGCCAGCAGCTTGGGCGGAACGGCGGTGCAAGAGACCCAGTACTTC. The rearrangement joins TRBV5-4 to TRBJ2-5; D ambiguous. Trimming stripped 0 bases from V and 2 bases from J, with 14 bases between. The CDR3 contains 16 residues. Germline CDR1 reads SGHNT; CDR2 reads YYREEE (reference sequence).

The rearrangement links TRBV27 to TRBJ1-2; the D gene is possibly TRBD1 (6 bases). V was shortened by 2 bases and J by 8 bases, with 18 bases between the two germline ends. The CDR3 totals 15 residues. The germline V gene encodes CDR1 MNHEY and CDR2 SMNVEV (reference sequence). The DNA of the CDR3 is TGTGCCAGCAGTTTAGGGCCCTCGGGGGGCGCGGGCTACACCTTC. It translates to CASSLGPSGGAGYTF.

The V gene is TRBV13, the J gene TRBJ2-7; no definite D call. The CDR3 has 14 amino acids. Germline CDR1 is PRHDT and CDR2 is FYEKMQ (reference sequence). V was clipped by 4 bases and J by 0 bases, with 10 bases between them. The CDR3 loop is CASSSKADSYEQYF. The CDR3 coding sequence is TGTGCCAGCAGCTCCAAAGCTGACTCCTACGAGCAGTACTTC.

This chain uses TRBV9 with TRBJ1-5, with 9 bases identical to TRBD1. The CDR3 runs 14 residues. Germline V gives CDR1 SGDLS, CDR2 YYNGEE. Germline trimming cut 4 bases from V and 5 bases from J; bases unmatched to any gene: 4. Written as DNA, the CDR3 is TGTGCCAGCAGCCTAACAGGGGGCCATCAGCCCCAGCATTTT. Translation gives CASSLTGGHQPQHF.

The chain uses TRBV7-6 and TRBJ2-5; D may be TRBD2 (5 bases). V shed 5 bases and J shed 4 bases, with 20 bases lying between them. Germline CDR1 is SGHVS and CDR2 is FNYEAQ. This CDR3 has 16 amino acids. The CDR3 sequence: CASSRLGLPPGETQYF. The DNA of the CDR3 is TGTGCCAGCAGCCGCCTCGGACTCCCGCCAGGAGAGACCCAGTACTTC.

V usage is TRBV7-6 and J usage is TRBJ2-7; the D gene is possibly TRBD2 (5 bases). Trimming removed 5 bases at V and 13 bases at J, with 21 bases between. The CDR3 contains 13 residues. Germline V CDR1 and CDR2: SGHVS, FNYEAQ. The CDR3 loop is CASSAPRGLHVYF. CDR3 bases: TGTGCCAGCAGCGCGCCCCGAGGACTGCACGTATACTTC.

The genes are TRBV27 and TRBJ1-2; 7 positions agree with TRBD1. CDR1 and CDR2 (germline): MNHEY, SMNVEV (reference sequence). V dropped 6 bases and J dropped 6; count of bases not matched to a gene: 7. The CDR3 runs to 13 residues. CDR3: CASSLRGVNGYTF. CDR3 nucleotides: TGTGCCAGCAGCCTCAGGGGGGTCAATGGCTACACCTTC.